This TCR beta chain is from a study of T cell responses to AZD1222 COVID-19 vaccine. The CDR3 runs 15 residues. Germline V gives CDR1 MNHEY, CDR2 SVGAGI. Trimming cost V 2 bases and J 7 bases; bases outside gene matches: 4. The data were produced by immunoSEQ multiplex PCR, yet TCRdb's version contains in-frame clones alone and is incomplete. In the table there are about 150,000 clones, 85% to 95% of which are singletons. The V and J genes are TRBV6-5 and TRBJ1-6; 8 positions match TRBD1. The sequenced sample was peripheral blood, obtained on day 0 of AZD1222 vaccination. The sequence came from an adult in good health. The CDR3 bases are TGTGCCAGCAGTTACGGCGGACAGGGAAATTCACCCCTCCACTTT. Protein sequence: CASSYGGQGNSPLHF.